A selection of T cell receptor beta chains follows, all from one sample in a study of T cell responses to AZD1222 COVID-19 vaccine. The repertoire was sequenced with immunoSEQ multiplex PCR; TCRdb's copy has only in-frame clones and lacks some. The data contain roughly 270,000 clones, almost 95% of them seen just once; the ten biggest clones take up less than 0.6%. The starting material was peripheral blood, obtained 28 days after the second AZD1222 dose. The origin of the receptors is an adult who received the AZD1222 COVID-19 vaccine. Both conserved end residues are part of each CDR3. A D gene is named only where the DNA matches it firmly. Size is stated for part of the rows, as once, few or many counts, or as a class when the clone is expanded.

D | J | V | size | DNA | CDR3
TRBD1 | TRBJ2-7 | TRBV7-9 | . | TGTGCCAGCAGCTTAGAAGGGACAGGGGTTATGTACGAGCAGTACTTC | CASSLEGTGVMYEQYF
TRBD1 | TRBJ1-1 | TRBV19 | . | TGTGCCAGTAGTCTCAACAGGGGTGGATTGGACACTGAAGCTTTCTTT | CASSLNRGGLDTEAFF
. | TRBJ1-3 | TRBV18 | once | TGTGCCAGCTCACGCACTGCGGTGGAGCACTCTGGAAACACCATATATTTT | CASSRTAVEHSGNTIYF
. | TRBJ2-3 | TRBV28 | . | TGTGCCAGCAGCTCCTTCAAGGGTAGCACAGATACGCAGTATTTT | CASSSFKGSTDTQYF
TRBD1 | TRBJ1-6 | TRBV25-1 | . | TGTGCCAGCAGTGATCCCGGACAGGGGGAAACACCCCTCCACTTT | CASSDPGQGETPLHF
. | TRBJ2-2 | TRBV19 | . | TGTGCCAGTAGTATATGGCCCACCACCGGGGAGCTGTTTTTT | CASSIWPTTGELFF
. | TRBJ2-1 | TRBV9 | . | TGTGCCAGCAGCGTAGAACCCCAGTCCCACACGGGTGAGCAGTTCTTC | CASSVEPQSHTGEQFF
TRBD1 | TRBJ2-7 | TRBV19 | . | TGTGCCAGTCGGCGGACAGGAGACTACGAGCAGTACTTC | CASRRTGDYEQYF
. | TRBJ2-2 | TRBV3-1/TRBV3-2 | . | TGTGCCAGCAGCCATTTGGGAGTCGGGGAGCTGTTTTTT | CASSHLGVGELFF
TRBD1 | TRBJ2-7 | TRBV2 | . | TGTGCCAGTGGACAGGGCTACTACGAGCAGTACTTC | CASGQGYYEQYF
TRBD2 | TRBJ2-1 | TRBV28 | . | TGTGCCAGCAACCCTCCGGGACTAGGGGACTACAATGAGCAGTTCTTC | CASNPPGLGDYNEQFF
. | TRBJ2-7 | TRBV24-1 | . | TGTGCCACCAGTGATAACTTATCCTACGAGCAGTACTTC | CATSDNLSYEQYF
. | TRBJ1-3 | TRBV18 | . | TGTGCCAGCTCACCTGGATTCCTCGGGACACTGGGAAACACCATATATTTT | CASSPGFLGTLGNTIYF
. | TRBJ1-4 | TRBV15 | . | TGTGCCCCGGGGGGGCTAGGGGAAAAACTGTTTTTT | CAPGGLGEKLFF
TRBD1 | TRBJ1-2 | TRBV27 | once | TGTGCCAGCAGTTTAGGGACAGGCTATGGCTACACCTTC | CASSLGTGYGYTF
. | TRBJ1-1 | TRBV7-8 | . | TGTGCCAGCAGCTTAGCCGGCACGGGCACTGAAGCTTTCTTT | CASSLAGTGTEAFF
. | TRBJ1-4 | TRBV19 | . | TGTGCCAGTAGTCCCTATTTGGGGGACAATCCTTGGGAAAATGAAAAACTGTTTTTT | CASSPYLGDNPWENEKLFF
. | TRBJ2-7 | TRBV15 | . | TGTGCCACCAGCAGAGATGTCGGCTCCTACGAGCAGTACTTC | CATSRDVGSYEQYF
. | TRBJ1-5 | TRBV18 | . | TGTGCCAGCTCACCCCGTGAAAGTCAGCCCCAGCATTTT | CASSPRESQPQHF
TRBD2 | TRBJ2-3 | TRBV4-2 | . | TGTGCCAGCAGCCAAGAACAGCGGGAGGGTCTGGTAGATACGCAGTATTTT | CASSQEQREGLVDTQYF
. | TRBJ2-1 | TRBV3-1/TRBV3-2 | . | TGTGCCAGCAGCCAACGCGGGACCTCCTACAATGAGCAGTTCTTC | CASSQRGTSYNEQFF
. | TRBJ1-5 | TRBV7-8 | . | TGTGCCAGCAGCCCAGGCACGGGGTTTAGAAATCAGCCCCAGCATTTT | CASSPGTGFRNQPQHF